The entry that follows covers one TCR beta chain sequence. No antigen is known for it. The CDR3 runs 13 residues. CDR1 GTSNPN and CDR2 SVGIG come from the germline V gene (reference sequence). V was clipped by 0 bases and J by 2 bases, with 8 bases between them. The entry originates in a study of T cell responses to AZD1222 COVID-19 vaccine. Overall study results and limits: Among the donors, most were white British and more were female, and clonal diversity was possibly underestimated.

The protocol was immunoSEQ multiplex PCR, while the TCRdb copy is restricted to in-frame clones and leaves out a portion. The data show some 120,000 clones, with around nine tenths seen just once and around a quarter held by the top ten. The genes are TRBV30 and TRBJ2-7; D is undetermined. The sequence came from an adult in good health. Sequences were derived from peripheral blood, sampled on day 0 of AZD1222 vaccination. The CDR3 here is CAWSVGSPYEQYF. The DNA for the CDR3 is TGTGCCTGGAGTGTGGGCAGCCCCTACGAGCAGTACTTC.